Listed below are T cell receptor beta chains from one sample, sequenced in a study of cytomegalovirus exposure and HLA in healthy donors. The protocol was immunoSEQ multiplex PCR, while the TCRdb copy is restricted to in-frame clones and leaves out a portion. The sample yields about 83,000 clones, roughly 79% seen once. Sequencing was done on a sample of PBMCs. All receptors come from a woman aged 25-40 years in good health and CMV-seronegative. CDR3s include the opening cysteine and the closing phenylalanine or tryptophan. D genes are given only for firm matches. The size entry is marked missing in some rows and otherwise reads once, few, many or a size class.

CDR3: CASSFGGAGEQYF; DNA: TGTGCCAGCAGCTTCGGGGGGGCGGGTGAGCAGTACTTC; D: TRBD2; size: .; V: TRBV5-4; J: TRBJ2-7
CDR3: CASSIFGGSTEAFF; DNA: TGTGCCAGTAGTATTTTCGGTGGGAGCACTGAAGCTTTCTTT; D: .; size: few; V: TRBV19; J: TRBJ1-1
CDR3: CASSLTSSSYEQYF; DNA: TGTGCCAGCAGCTTGACTAGCAGTTCCTACGAGCAGTACTTC; D: TRBD2; size: .; V: TRBV7-8; J: TRBJ2-7
CDR3: CASSRSGTVSQPQHF; DNA: TGTGCCAGCAGTAGATCCGGGACAGTTAGTCAGCCCCAGCATTTT; D: TRBD1; size: once; V: TRBV9; J: TRBJ1-5
CDR3: CASSEGQGTRQLFF; DNA: TGTGCCAGCAGTGAAGGACAGGGGACCCGACAACTGTTTTTT; D: TRBD1; size: .; V: TRBV6-4; J: TRBJ1-4
CDR3: CASSYAGGMGNQPQHF; DNA: TGTGCCAGCAGTTACGCGGGGGGTATGGGCAATCAGCCCCAGCATTTT; D: .; size: .; V: TRBV6-6; J: TRBJ1-5
CDR3: CASWDWQGGQPQHF; DNA: TGTGCCAGTTGGGACTGGCAGGGAGGTCAGCCCCAGCATTTT; D: .; size: few; V: TRBV19; J: TRBJ1-5
CDR3: CASSDGGGREHQPQHF; DNA: TGCGCCAGCAGTGATGGTGGGGGCAGGGAACATCAGCCCCAGCATTTT; D: .; size: .; V: TRBV10-1; J: TRBJ1-5
CDR3: CASSSGAYNEQFF; DNA: TGTGCCAGCAGTTCGGGGGCCTACAATGAGCAGTTCTTC; D: .; size: few; V: TRBV28; J: TRBJ2-1
CDR3: CAWGDSYSPLHF; DNA: TGTGCCTGGGGGGACAGCTATTCACCCCTCCACTTT; D: TRBD1; size: .; V: TRBV30; J: TRBJ1-6